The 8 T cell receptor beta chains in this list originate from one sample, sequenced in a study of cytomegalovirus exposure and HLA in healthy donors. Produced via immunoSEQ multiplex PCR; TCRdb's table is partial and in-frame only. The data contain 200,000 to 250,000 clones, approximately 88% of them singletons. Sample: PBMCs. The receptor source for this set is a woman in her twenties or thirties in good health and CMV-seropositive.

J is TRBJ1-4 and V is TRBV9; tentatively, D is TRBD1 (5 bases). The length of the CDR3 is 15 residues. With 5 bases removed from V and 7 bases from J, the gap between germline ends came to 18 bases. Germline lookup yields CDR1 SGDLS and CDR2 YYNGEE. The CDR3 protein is CASSRRGRVGEKLFF. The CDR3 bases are TGTGCCAGCAGTCGTAGGGGCAGGGTGGGTGAAAAACTGTTTTTT.

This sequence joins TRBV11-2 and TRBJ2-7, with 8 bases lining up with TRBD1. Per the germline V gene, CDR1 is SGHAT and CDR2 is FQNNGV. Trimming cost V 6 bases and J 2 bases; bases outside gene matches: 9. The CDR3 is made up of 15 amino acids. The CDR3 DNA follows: TGTGCCAGCAGTTGGACAGGGTCGGAAACCTACGAGCAGTACTTC. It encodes CASSWTGSETYEQYF. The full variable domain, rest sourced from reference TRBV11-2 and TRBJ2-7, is EAGVAQSPRYKIIEKRQSVAFWCNPISGHATLYWYQQILGQGPKLLIQFQNNGVVDDSQLPKDRFSAERLKGVDSTLKIQPAKLEDSAVYLCASSWTGSETYEQYFGPGTRLTVT.

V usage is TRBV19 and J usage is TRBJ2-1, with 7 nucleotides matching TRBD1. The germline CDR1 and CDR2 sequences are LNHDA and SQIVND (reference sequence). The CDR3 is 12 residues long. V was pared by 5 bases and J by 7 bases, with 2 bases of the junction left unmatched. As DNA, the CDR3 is TGTGCCAGTAGTTTACAGGGGAATGAGCAGTTCTTC. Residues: CASSLQGNEQFF.

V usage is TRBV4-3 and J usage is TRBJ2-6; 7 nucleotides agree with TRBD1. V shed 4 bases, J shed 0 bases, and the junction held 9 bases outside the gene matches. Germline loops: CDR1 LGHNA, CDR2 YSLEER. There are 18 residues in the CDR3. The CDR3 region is CASSPAETGSSGANVLTF. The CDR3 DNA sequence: TGCGCCAGCAGCCCAGCAGAGACAGGGTCCTCTGGGGCCAACGTCCTGACTTTC.

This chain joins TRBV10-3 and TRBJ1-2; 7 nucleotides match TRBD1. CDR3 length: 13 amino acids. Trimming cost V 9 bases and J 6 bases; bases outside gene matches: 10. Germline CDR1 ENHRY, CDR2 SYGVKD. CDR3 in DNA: TGTGCCATTACTCAAGGGGGCCTTAATGGCTACACCTTC. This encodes CAITQGGLNGYTF.

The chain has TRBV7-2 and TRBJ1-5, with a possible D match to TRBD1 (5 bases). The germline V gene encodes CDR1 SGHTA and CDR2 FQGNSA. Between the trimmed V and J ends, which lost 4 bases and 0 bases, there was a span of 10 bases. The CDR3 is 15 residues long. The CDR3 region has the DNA TGTGCCAGCAGCTACACCGGGGGTAGCAATCAGCCCCAGCATTTT. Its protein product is CASSYTGGSNQPQHF.

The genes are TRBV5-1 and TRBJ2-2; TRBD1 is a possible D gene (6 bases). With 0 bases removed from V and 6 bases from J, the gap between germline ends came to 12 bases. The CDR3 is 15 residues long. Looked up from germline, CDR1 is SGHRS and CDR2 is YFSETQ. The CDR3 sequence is CASSLDNNRAGELFF. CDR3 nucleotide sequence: TGCGCCAGCAGCTTGGATAATAACAGGGCCGGGGAGCTGTTTTTT.

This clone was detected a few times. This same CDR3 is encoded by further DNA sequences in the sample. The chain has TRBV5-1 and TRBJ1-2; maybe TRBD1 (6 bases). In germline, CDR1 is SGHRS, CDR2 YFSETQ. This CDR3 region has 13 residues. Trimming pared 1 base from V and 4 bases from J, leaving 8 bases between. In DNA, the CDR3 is TGCGCCAGCAGCTTGCAGGGGAGCTATGGCTACACCTTC. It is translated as CASSLQGSYGYTF.